Following are 20 T cell receptor beta chains from one sample sequenced in a study of blood T cell repertoires in COVID-19. Measured with immunoSEQ multiplex PCR; TCRdb has only the in-frame clones, and not every one. The table lists a few hundred thousand clones, about 90% of them singletons, with around 3% in the top ten. Sample: peripheral blood. The receptors stem from a man between 18 and 35 years old with active or convalescent COVID-19.

This clone showed up just once. The chain recombines TRBV30 with TRBJ1-6; 9 positions agree with TRBD1. CDR3 length: 15 residues. Trimming cost V 3 bases and J 5 bases; bases outside gene matches: 5. Germline V lookup: CDR1 GTSNPN, CDR2 SVGIG (reference sequence). The DNA for the CDR3 is TGTGCCTGGAGAGGGACAGGGTCAAATAATTCACCCCTCCACTTT. It encodes CAWRGTGSNNSPLHF.

This CDR3 reads CASSYDRFREQFF. The CDR3 DNA reads TGTGCCAGCAGTTACGATCGGTTCAGGGAGCAGTTCTTC. The V call is TRBV6-5, the J call TRBJ2-1; D is unclear. The CDR3 extends over 13 amino acids. Trimming removed 2 bases from V and 10 bases from J, with 12 bases in between. Germline CDR1 and CDR2: MNHEY and SVGAGI.

The chain recombines TRBV6-5 with TRBJ2-2; TRBD2 matches at 15 bases. From germline, CDR1 is MNHEY and CDR2 SVGAGI. The V gene end was trimmed by 8 bases and the J gene end by 5 bases; junction bases not matched to a gene: 3. This CDR3 spans 15 amino acids. CDR3 loop: CASLGLAGGTGELFF. The CDR3 DNA reads TGTGCCAGCCTCGGACTAGCGGGAGGGACCGGGGAGCTGTTTTTT.

The CDR3 loop reads CASSLVSGYEQYF. The CDR3 DNA sequence: TGTGCCAGCAGCTTAGTTTCGGGCTACGAGCAGTACTTC. This chain connects TRBV7-2 to TRBJ2-7; D uncertain. This CDR3 comprises 13 residues. V was cut by 1 base and J by 3 bases, with 7 bases left in between. Germline CDR1 reads SGHTA; CDR2 reads FQGNSA.

The chain links TRBV4-1 to TRBJ1-5, with TRBD1 identical over 11 bases. The CDR3 spans 17 residues. With V trimmed by 4 bases and J by 5 bases, 10 bases remained unmatched. Germline CDR1 and CDR2: MGHRA and YSYEKL. DNA of the CDR3: TGCGCCAGCAGCCCCCTGGGGACAGGGGGTTTCGATCAGCCCCAGCATTTT. It yields the protein CASSPLGTGGFDQPQHF.

The CDR3 spells CASSPRTSGSYGTGELFF. CDR3 bases: TGTGCCAGCAGCCCGCGGACTAGCGGGAGTTACGGCACCGGGGAGCTGTTTTTT. This chain joins TRBV7-8 and TRBJ2-2; 13 bases agree with TRBD2. The trim removed 5 bases at V and 4 bases at J, leaving 10 bases unmatched. Germline V gene data show CDR1 as SGHVS and CDR2 as FQNEAQ. The CDR3 spans 18 residues.

This chain uses TRBV7-9 with TRBJ2-7; TRBD1 aligns across 9 bases. The germline V gene has CDR1 SEHNR and CDR2 FQNEAQ (reference sequence). This CDR3 is built from 15 residues. J was trimmed by 2 bases and V by 5 bases; bases with no gene match: 7. CDR3 DNA sequence: TGTGCCAGCAGCCGCCGGGACAGGGCCACCTACGAGCAGTACTTC. Translating gives CASSRRDRATYEQYF.

The rearrangement links TRBV7-6 to TRBJ2-5, with D possibly TRBD2 on 5 matching bases. V lost 5 bases to trimming and J lost 5 bases, with 24 bases between them. The CDR3 totals 17 residues. Germline-derived CDR1 and CDR2 are SGHVS and FNYEAQ. The CDR3 DNA follows: TGTGCCAGCAGCCCGACCCGAGCGGCGCTTACTCACGAGACCCAGTACTTC. As protein: CASSPTRAALTHETQYF.

The chain has TRBV7-2 and TRBJ1-2, with TRBD1 as a possible D gene (5 bases). This CDR3 comprises 15 residues. The ends were cut back, 0 bases at V and 5 bases at J, with 13 bases in the middle. CDR1 and CDR2 from the germline V gene are SGHTA and FQGNSA. The CDR3 sequence is CASSLAVRAPYGYTF. The CDR3 DNA is TGTGCCAGCAGCTTAGCGGTCAGGGCGCCATATGGCTACACCTTC.

This chain links TRBV28 with TRBJ2-5, with D possibly TRBD2 on 6 matching bases. CDR1 and CDR2 from the germline V gene are MDHEN and SYDVKM. The CDR3 length is 15 residues. Trimming pared 4 bases from V and 7 bases from J, leaving 19 bases between. The CDR3 loop reads CASSSRPPLGGTQYF. For the CDR3, the DNA is TGTGCCAGCAGTTCGCGACCCCCGTTGGGGGGGACCCAGTACTTC.

This sequence joins TRBV7-8 and TRBJ1-2; tentative D call: TRBD1 (6 bases). Trimming stripped 2 bases from V and 13 bases from J, with 17 bases between. Germline CDR1 and CDR2: SGHVS and FQNEAQ. The CDR3 has 13 amino acids. CDR3 sequence (DNA): TGTGCCAGCAGCTTATCCCGGGACAACCGGCGCACCTTC. Translated, it gives CASSLSRDNRRTF.

The chain joins TRBV7-2 to TRBJ2-5, with TRBD2 as a possible D gene (7 bases). The CDR3 covers 15 residues. V lost 3 bases and J lost 2, with 13 bases in between. CDR1 and CDR2 from the germline V gene are SGHTA and FQGNSA. The CDR3 sequence is CASSFWAGAQETQYF. The CDR3 DNA reads TGTGCCAGCAGCTTCTGGGCGGGGGCACAAGAGACCCAGTACTTC. The full variable domain, in which reference TRBV7-2 and TRBJ2-5 provide the parts outside the CDR3, is GAGVSQSPSNKVTEKGKDVELRCDPISGHTALYWYRQSLGQGLEFLIYFQGNSAPDKSGLPSDRFSAERTGGSVSTLTIQRTQQEDSAVYLCASSFWAGAQETQYFGPGTRLLVL.

This chain connects TRBV7-3 to TRBJ2-7, with 12 bases matching TRBD2. There are 16 residues in the CDR3. The ends lost 5 bases at V and 2 bases at J; junction bases unmatched: 7. Germline loops: CDR1 SGHTA, CDR2 FQGTGA. The CDR3 nucleotides read TGTGCCAGCAGCCCCACCGCTAGCGGGGGGGCCTACGAGCAGTACTTC. Translation: CASSPTASGGAYEQYF.

The chain employs TRBV12-5 and TRBJ1-2, with 9 bases lining up with TRBD1. The V gene's germline CDR1 is LGHNT and CDR2 FRNRAP. Unmatched junction bases numbered 8, after V lost 5 bases and J lost 4 bases. CDR3 size: 15 residues. This chain's CDR3 is CASGPGTGRPYGYTF. The DNA of the CDR3 is TGTGCTAGTGGTCCCGGGACAGGGCGCCCCTATGGCTACACCTTC.

Written as DNA, the CDR3 is TGTGCCAGCAGCCCCGGGGGGTTGGGAGAGACCCAGTACTTC. It specifies CASSPGGLGETQYF. The chain has TRBV9 and TRBJ2-5; TRBD2 agrees at 7 bases. The germline CDR1 and CDR2 sequences are SGDLS and YYNGEE. Losses at the gene ends were 4 bases for V and 4 bases for J; bases not matched to a gene: 7. The CDR3 has 14 amino acids. Complete variable domain (other parts from reference TRBV9 and TRBJ2-5): DSGVTQTPKHLITATGQRVTLRCSPRSGDLSVYWYQQSLDQGLQFLIQYYNGEERAKGNILERFSAQQFPDLHSELNLSSLELGDSALYFCASSPGGLGETQYFGPGTRLLVL.

The chain uses TRBV10-3 and TRBJ1-1, with 7 positions matching TRBD1. The CDR3 is 14 amino acids. Trimming took 6 bases from V and 0 from J; bases not matched to a gene: 4. CDR1 is ENHRY, CDR2 SYGVKD, per germline. The CDR3 region has the DNA TGTGCCATCAGGGGACAGACGGTGAACACTGAAGCTTTCTTT. Amino acids: CAIRGQTVNTEAFF.

This chain's CDR3 is CASSEVAGRGYTF. CDR3 DNA: TGTGCCAGCAGTGAAGTGGCGGGGCGCGGCTACACCTTC. The chain joins TRBV6-1 to TRBJ1-2; tentatively, D is TRBD1 (5 bases). The CDR3 is 13 residues long. V was cut by 1 base and J by 8 bases, with 11 bases left in between. Germline CDR1 reads MNHNS; CDR2 reads SASEGT.

The chain links TRBV27 to TRBJ2-1, with D perhaps TRBD2 (6 bases). CDR3 size: 13 residues. CDR1 is MNHEY and CDR2 is SMNVEV in the germline V gene (reference sequence). The germline V and J ends were trimmed by 2 bases and 9 bases, with 11 bases remaining between them. CDR3 nucleotide sequence: TGTGCCAGCAGTTTAGAGGACTACGGTGAGCAGTTCTTC. Its translation: CASSLEDYGEQFF.

This clone appeared once. The V and J genes are TRBV4-3 and TRBJ2-5, with TRBD2 as a possible D gene (5 bases). This CDR3 has 16 residues. Trimming took off 0 bases at V and 0 bases at J, with 11 bases between the two ends. CDR1 is LGHNA and CDR2 is YSLEER in the germline V gene. The CDR3 region is CASSQEPAADQETQYF. The DNA for the CDR3 is TGCGCCAGCAGCCAAGAGCCCGCAGCGGACCAAGAGACCCAGTACTTC.

The DNA of the CDR3 is TGTGCCAGTAGCACACACGTCGAAGCTTTCTTT. Translation gives CASSTHVEAFF. The V call is TRBV19, the J call TRBJ1-1; D is ambiguous. The germline V gene encodes CDR1 LNHDA and CDR2 SQIVND (reference sequence). CDR3 size: 11 residues. V lost 6 bases and J 8 bases, leaving 10 bases between the germline ends.